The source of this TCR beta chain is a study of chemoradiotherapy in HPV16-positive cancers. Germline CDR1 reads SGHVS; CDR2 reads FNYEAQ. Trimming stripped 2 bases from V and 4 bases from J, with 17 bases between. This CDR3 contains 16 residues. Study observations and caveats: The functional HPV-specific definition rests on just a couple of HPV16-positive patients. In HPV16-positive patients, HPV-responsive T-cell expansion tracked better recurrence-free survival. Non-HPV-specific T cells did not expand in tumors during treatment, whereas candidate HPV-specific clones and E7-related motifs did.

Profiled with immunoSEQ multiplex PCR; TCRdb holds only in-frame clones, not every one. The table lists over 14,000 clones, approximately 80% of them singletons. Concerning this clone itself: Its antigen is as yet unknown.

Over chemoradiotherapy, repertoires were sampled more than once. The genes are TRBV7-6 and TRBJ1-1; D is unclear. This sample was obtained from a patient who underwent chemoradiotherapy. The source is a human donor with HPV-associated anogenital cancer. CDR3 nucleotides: TGTGCCAGCAGCTTAAGGTCCGCGGTTTCTATCACTGAAGCTTTCTTT. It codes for CASSLRSAVSITEAFF. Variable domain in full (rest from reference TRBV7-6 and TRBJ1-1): GAGVSQSPRYKVTKRGQDVALRCDPISGHVSLYWYRQALGQGPEFLTYFNYEAQQDKSGLPNDRFSAERPEGSISTLTIQRTEQRDSAMYRCASSLRSAVSITEAFFGQGTRLTVV.